The 21 T cell receptor beta chains given below trace back to one sample, sequenced in a study of identical twins. Each CDR3 protein is one row after TCRdb ran MiXCR on the 5' RACE reads. The table records some 660,000 distinct CDR3 sequences, less than 10% of them present only once. These data are also associated with another study on yellow fever vaccine responses in identical twins.

Sequencing used PBMCs. These receptor sequences come from a woman younger than 35 in good health.

This clonotype was seen a handful of times. CDR3 in amino acids: CASSLEGRGRGETQYF. DNA for the CDR3: TGTGCCAGCAGCTTAGAGGGCAGGGGGAGGGGAGAGACCCAGTACTTC. This chain links TRBV11-2 with TRBJ2-5; D assignment may be TRBD1 or TRBD2 (7 bases each). Germline CDR1 and CDR2: SGHAT and FQNNGV. This CDR3 is 16 amino acids long. The V end lost 0 bases, the J end lost 4 bases, and 15 bases lay between the germline ends.

This clonotype was seen many times. The gene calls are TRBV5-1 and TRBJ2-5, with D maybe TRBD2 (5 bases). Germline-derived CDR1 and CDR2 are SGHRS and YFSETQ. The CDR3 is made up of 14 amino acids. Trimming took 0 bases from V and 5 from J, leaving 11 bases between them. The CDR3: CASSLAAGWETQYF. The CDR3 region has the DNA TGCGCCAGCAGCTTGGCCGCGGGTTGGGAGACCCAGTACTTC.

To note about this clonotype: One end of the junction is discordant with germline, which a read error may explain. In DNA form, the CDR3 reads TGTGCCAGCAGCCAGTCCGCGGGGGGCCAGAAGCACTTC. This translates into CASSQSAGGQKHF. The chain combines TRBV3-1 with TRBJ2-7, with TRBD2 matching 8 bases. Germline V gene sequence: CDR1 LGHDT, CDR2 YNNKEL (reference sequence). This CDR3 has 13 amino acids.

The chain employs TRBV2 and TRBJ2-2; D gene uncertain. Trimming pared 1 base from V and 5 bases from J, leaving 11 bases between. Germline V gene data show CDR1 as SNHLY and CDR2 as FYNNEI. The CDR3 runs 15 residues. CDR3 protein: CASSEVVASTGELFF. CDR3 in DNA: TGTGCCAGCAGTGAAGTGGTAGCCTCTACCGGGGAGCTGTTTTTT. Full variable domain (rest looked up from reference TRBV2 and TRBJ2-2): EPEVTQTPSHQVTQMGQEVILRCVPISNHLYFYWYRQILGQKVEFLVSFYNNEISEKSEIFDDQFSVERPDGSNFTLKIRSTKLEDSAMYFCASSEVVASTGELFFGEGSRLTVL.

In nucleotides, the CDR3 is TGTGCCAGCAGTAAACCGGGACTAGTCGGTGGCAATGAGCAGTTCTTC. It is translated as CASSKPGLVGGNEQFF. V usage is TRBV12-3 or TRBV12-4 and J usage is TRBJ2-1, with 8 bases aligning to TRBD2. The V segment lost 5 bases and the J segment 6 bases; nucleotides outside the gene matches: 12. The CDR3 sequence is 16 residues long.

This chain joins TRBV4-3 and TRBJ2-1; no firm D call. Germline V gene lookup returns CDR1 LGHNA and CDR2 YSLEER. V was shortened by 0 bases and J by 0 bases, with 9 bases between the two germline ends. The CDR3 loop spans 16 amino acids. The CDR3 DNA reads TGCGCCAGCAGCCAAGACAGCCTTAGCTCCTACAATGAGCAGTTCTTC. Its protein product is CASSQDSLSSYNEQFF.

The chain employs TRBV3-1 and TRBJ2-5; perhaps D is TRBD1 or TRBD2 (5 bases each). The CDR3 loop spans 11 amino acids. Trimming stripped 7 bases from V and 9 bases from J, with 12 bases between. Per the germline V gene, CDR1 is LGHDT and CDR2 is YNNKEL (reference sequence). The CDR3 region is CASTRLGAQYF. CDR3 in DNA: TGTGCCAGCACCCGCCTGGGGGCCCAGTACTTC.

The CDR3 DNA follows: TGTGCCAGCAGGGGAGAGAGGACAATTAATACGCAGTATTTT. Protein sequence: CASRGERTINTQYF. V and J are TRBV7-9 and TRBJ2-3, with D tentatively TRBD1 or TRBD2 (5 bases each). With 6 bases removed from V and 7 bases from J, the gap between germline ends came to 17 bases. Germline CDR1 SEHNR, CDR2 FQNEAQ (reference sequence). This CDR3 comprises 14 residues.

This clonotype was detected only a few times. V and J are TRBV11-1 and TRBJ2-7; D remains unclear. The CDR3 is 15 residues long. Germline V gene lookup returns CDR1 SGHAT and CDR2 FQDESV (reference sequence). V shed 6 bases and J shed 3 bases, with 18 bases lying between them. This CDR3 reads CASRQRSGRYYEQYF. The CDR3 region has the DNA TGTGCCAGCAGGCAACGGTCAGGACGGTACTACGAGCAGTACTTC.

In this sample, this clonotype turned up a few times. The chain employs TRBV20-1 and TRBJ2-3, with unresolved D. The CDR3 is 14 residues long. The germline gives CDR1 DFQATT, CDR2 SNEGSKA (reference sequence). Deletions cut 6 bases from V and 2 bases from J, with 15 bases between. The DNA of the CDR3 is TGCAGTGCCCCCATCTCCGGATTCACAGATACGCAGTATTTT. Translated, it gives CSAPISGFTDTQYF.

The chain couples TRBV3-1 to TRBJ2-1; 9 bases are a match to TRBD2. Germline V gene sequence: CDR1 LGHDT, CDR2 YNNKEL (reference sequence). V trimming: 6 bases; J trimming: 7 bases; junction bases outside the gene matches: 13. This CDR3 spans 16 amino acids. The CDR3: CASRPSGGRANNEQFF. CDR3 bases: TGTGCCAGCAGACCCTCGGGCGGGAGGGCCAATAATGAGCAGTTCTTC.

The chain employs TRBV20-1 and TRBJ1-5; 7 nucleotides agree with TRBD1. The germline V gene has CDR1 DFQATT and CDR2 SNEGSKA (reference sequence). V trimming: 6 bases; J trimming: 0 bases; junction bases outside the gene matches: 5. The CDR3 spans 14 residues. CDR3 sequence (DNA): TGCAGTGCAAGCGGGACAGATAGCAATCAGCCCCAGCATTTT. It codes for CSASGTDSNQPQHF.

At least ten counts were recorded for this clonotype. V and J are TRBV2 and TRBJ2-7, with D maybe TRBD2 (5 bases). Between the trimmed V and J ends, which lost 3 bases and 3 bases, there was a span of 9 bases. This CDR3 has 13 amino acids. Germline CDR1 SNHLY, CDR2 FYNNEI. The DNA for the CDR3 is TGTGCCAGCAGTGACTCGGGGAACTACGAGCAGTACTTC. Translation gives CASSDSGNYEQYF.

This clonotype was picked up a small number of times. The genes are TRBV28 and TRBJ2-7, with TRBD2 matching over 8 bases. From germline, CDR1 is MDHEN and CDR2 SYDVKM. The CDR3 totals 14 residues. V was clipped by 6 bases and J by 2 bases; unmatched bases: 6. DNA for the CDR3: TGTGCCAGCAGGAGCGGGGGCCCTCCCTACGAGCAGTACTTC. This codes for CASRSGGPPYEQYF.

This chain joins TRBV2 and TRBJ1-5; D is perhaps TRBD1 (5 bases). The CDR3 spans 15 residues. Germline values: CDR1 SNHLY, CDR2 FYNNEI. The V and J ends lost 6 bases and 7 bases respectively, with 19 bases between them. The CDR3 loop is CASRTKGILKQPQHF. The DNA of the CDR3 is TGTGCCAGCAGGACTAAGGGGATCCTAAAACAGCCCCAGCATTTT.

Many counts were recorded for this clonotype. This sequence joins TRBV28 and TRBJ2-1, with 11 bases fitting TRBD1. The CDR3 loop spans 15 amino acids. Germline V CDR1 and CDR2: MDHEN, SYDVKM. The V and J ends lost 7 bases and 4 bases, in that order; junction bases with no gene match: 6. CDR3 DNA: TGTGCCAGCATTACCGGGACAGGGGGATACAATGAGCAGTTCTTC. Its translation is CASITGTGGYNEQFF.

The rearrangement uses TRBV12-3 or TRBV12-4 and TRBJ2-1; no reliable D call. This CDR3 is built from 13 residues. The V end was cut by 4 bases, the J end by 8 bases, with 12 bases between. CDR3 residues: CASSSLNVDEQFF. The CDR3 DNA reads as TGTGCCAGCAGTTCCCTTAATGTAGATGAGCAGTTCTTC.

The CDR3 here is CATSRGDVQGEKLFF. The CDR3 region has the DNA TGTGCCACCAGCAGAGGGGACGTCCAAGGGGAAAAACTGTTTTTT. The V call is TRBV15, the J call TRBJ1-4; D perhaps matches TRBD1 (5 bases). Trimming took 1 base from V and 8 from J, leaving 14 bases between them. The V gene's germline CDR1 is LNHNV and CDR2 YYDKDF (reference sequence). The CDR3 totals 15 residues.

This chain links TRBV7-8 with TRBJ2-1; D is tentatively TRBD1 or TRBD2 (5 bases each). Germline loops: CDR1 SGHVS, CDR2 FQNEAQ. CDR3 length: 17 amino acids. Between the trimmed V and J ends, which lost 1 base and 0 bases, there was a span of 13 bases. CDR3: CASSLGGPSGSYNEQFF. In DNA, the CDR3 is TGTGCCAGCAGCTTAGGGGGACCCTCCGGCTCCTACAATGAGCAGTTCTTC.

This clonotype was seen at least ten times. The chain combines TRBV6-5 with TRBJ2-2; 9 bases fit TRBD2. The V and J ends lost 0 bases and 4 bases, in that order; junction bases with no gene match: 9. The CDR3 runs to 18 residues. The germline V gene has CDR1 MNHEY and CDR2 SVGAGI. Here the CDR3 reads CASSYSSLLAGSTGELFF. In DNA form, the CDR3 reads TGTGCCAGCAGTTACTCGTCGCTGCTAGCGGGGAGCACCGGGGAGCTGTTTTTT.

Remarks on this clonotype: A junction end diverges from the germline sequence, so it may reflect a read error. The chain's CDR3 is CASSEGRQGSQGVF. The CDR3 coding sequence is TGTGCCAGCAGTGAAGGGAGGCAGGGGTCCCAGGGGGTCTTC. This chain uses TRBV6-1 with TRBJ2-1; 7 bases align to TRBD1. This CDR3 has 14 amino acids. CDR1 is MNHNS and CDR2 is SASEGT in the germline V gene.